This T cell receptor beta chain was found in a study of T-cell memory formation after mild COVID-19. Constant-segment primers served in 5'RACE that generated TCR alpha and TCR beta cDNA libraries bearing sample barcodes and UMIs. In TCRdb, the 5' RACE reads were re-called with MiXCR into one record per CDR3 protein. The table includes a few hundred thousand distinct CDR3 sequences, around a sixth detected once. V was trimmed by 5 bases and J by 0 bases, leaving 23 bases between them. This CDR3 contains 18 residues. Germline CDR1 and CDR2: MDHEN and SYDVKM. The sample was PBMCs or a T cell subset sorted from them (not recorded which). This receptor was obtained from a man aged 18 to 29 who had mild COVID-19 (a few samples of this study predate the infection). Cell type and time point are not known. V and J are TRBV28 and TRBJ2-7; tentatively, D is TRBD1 (5 bases). CDR3 region: CASSPRGSTVRASYEQYV. The CDR3 nucleotides read TGTGCCAGCAGTCCTCGCGGATCGACAGTTAGAGCCTCCTACGAGCAGTACGTC.